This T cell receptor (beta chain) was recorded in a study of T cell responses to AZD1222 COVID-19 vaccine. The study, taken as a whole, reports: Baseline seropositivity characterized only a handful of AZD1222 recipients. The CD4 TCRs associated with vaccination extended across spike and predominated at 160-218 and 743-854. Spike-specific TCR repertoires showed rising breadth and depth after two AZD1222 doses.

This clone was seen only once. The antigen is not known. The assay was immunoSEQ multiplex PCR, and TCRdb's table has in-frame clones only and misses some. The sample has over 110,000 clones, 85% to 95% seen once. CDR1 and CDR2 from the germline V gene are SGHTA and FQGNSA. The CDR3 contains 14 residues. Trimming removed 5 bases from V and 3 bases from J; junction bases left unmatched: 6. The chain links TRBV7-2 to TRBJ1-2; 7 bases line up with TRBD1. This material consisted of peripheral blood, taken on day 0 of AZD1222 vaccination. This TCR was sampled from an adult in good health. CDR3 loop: CASSPRTGDYGYTF. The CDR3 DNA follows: TGTGCCAGCAGCCCTAGGACAGGTGACTATGGCTACACCTTC.